The 20 T cell receptor beta chains in this list originate from one sample, sequenced in a study of cytomegalovirus exposure and HLA in healthy donors. The study ran its PCR with 60 Vbeta and 13 Jbeta primers. TCRdb's table, derived via immunoSEQ multiplex PCR, lists solely in-frame clones and lacks some. The sample yields 91,000 or so clones, 76% seen once. What was sequenced was PBMCs. Every receptor here comes from a man aged 25 to 40 in good health and CMV-seropositive.

This sequence joins TRBV15 and TRBJ2-1, with 9 bases matching TRBD2. Germline loops: CDR1 LNHNV, CDR2 YYDKDF (reference sequence). V gave up 4 bases and J gave up 4 bases; unmatched junction bases: 11. The CDR3 length is 17 residues. Here the CDR3 reads CATSTLADTSGYNEQFF. DNA of the CDR3: TGTGCCACCAGCACCCTTGCAGACACTAGCGGGTACAATGAGCAGTTCTTC.

V is TRBV2 and J is TRBJ1-4; D gene unclear. Germline V gene data show CDR1 as SNHLY and CDR2 as FYNNEI. Trimming took 2 bases from V and 8 from J, leaving 15 bases between them. The CDR3 length is 15 residues. CDR3 in DNA: TGTGCCAGCAGTGAAATTGGCCTAGGGAGGGAAAAACTGTTTTTT. Translated: CASSEIGLGREKLFF.

The chain employs TRBV9 and TRBJ1-2, with 7 nucleotides matching TRBD1. The CDR3 is 13 residues long. Trimming at V came to 4 bases and at J to 8 bases, leaving 8 bases not matched to a gene. From germline, CDR1 is SGDLS and CDR2 YYNGEE. CDR3 sequence reads: CASSSQTGPGYTF. The CDR3 coding sequence is TGTGCCAGCAGCTCTCAGACAGGGCCCGGCTACACCTTC.

The gene calls are TRBV9 and TRBJ2-3; 9 bases agree with TRBD2. V shed 6 bases, J shed 5 bases, and the junction held 7 bases outside the gene matches. Germline loops: CDR1 SGDLS, CDR2 YYNGEE. The CDR3 spans 14 residues. The CDR3 protein is CASNKAGGVDTQYF. CDR3 coding DNA: TGTGCCAGCAATAAGGCGGGAGGGGTAGATACGCAGTATTTT.

The rearrangement links TRBV2 to TRBJ2-3; D is ambiguous. The CDR3 has 11 amino acids. Trimming pared 3 bases from V and 6 bases from J, leaving 4 bases between. Germline assignment: CDR1 SNHLY and CDR2 FYNNEI. DNA for the CDR3: TGTGCCAGCAGTGACTCGGATACGCAGTATTTT. Protein: CASSDSDTQYF.

The gene calls are TRBV29-1 and TRBJ1-2, with TRBD1 matching over 8 bases. The CDR3 is 11 residues long. After removal of 5 bases from V and 7 bases from J, the junction contained 3 bases not matched to a gene. Germline CDR1 SQVTM, CDR2 ANQGSEA. The CDR3 DNA reads as TGCAGCGTTACAGGGGGGTCTGGCTACACCTTC. Residues: CSVTGGSGYTF.

V usage is TRBV7-3 and J usage is TRBJ2-2; 13 bases are a match to TRBD2. Trimming took 5 bases from V and 5 from J; bases not matched to a gene: 8. The CDR3 consists of 17 residues. Germline lookup yields CDR1 SGHTA and CDR2 FQGTGA. CDR3 amino acids: CASSKTSGGARTGELFF. For the CDR3, the DNA is TGTGCCAGCAGCAAAACTAGCGGGGGGGCCCGGACCGGGGAGCTGTTTTTT.

This chain joins TRBV7-2 and TRBJ2-2; TRBD2 aligns across 14 bases. There are 17 residues in the CDR3. The V gene's germline CDR1 is SGHTA and CDR2 FQGNSA. Trimming took 5 bases from V and 1 from J; bases not matched to a gene: 3. DNA for the CDR3: TGTGCCAGCAGCCCGACTAGCGGGGGGGGGAACACCGGGGAGCTGTTTTTT. Its translation is CASSPTSGGGNTGELFF.

There are a few counts of this clone. V is TRBV5-4 and J is TRBJ2-7; TRBD1 aligns across 8 bases. CDR3 length: 13 amino acids. Germline V lookup: CDR1 SGHNT, CDR2 YYREEE (reference sequence). V lost 9 bases, J lost 2 bases, and 7 bases stayed unmatched. The DNA of the CDR3 is TGTGCCACTAAAAACAGGGGGGCCTACGAGCAGTACTTC. Protein: CATKNRGAYEQYF.

Concerning this clone itself: The same CDR3 also results from other DNA sequences found in this sample. This chain uses TRBV7-9 with TRBJ2-7, with 7 bases that match TRBD2. The J segment lost 2 bases and the V segment lost 5 bases, leaving 3 bases of the junction unmatched. The germline CDR1 and CDR2 sequences are SEHNR and FQNEAQ (reference sequence). The CDR3 is made up of 13 amino acids. CDR3 in amino acids: CASSPSGTYEQYF. In DNA form, the CDR3 reads TGTGCCAGCAGCCCGAGCGGGACCTACGAGCAGTACTTC. The full variable domain, with the rest looked up from reference TRBV7-9 and TRBJ2-7, is DTGVSQNPRHKITKRGQNVTFRCDPISEHNRLYWYRQTLGQGPEFLTYFQNEAQLEKSRLLSDRFSAERPKGSFSTLEIQRTEQGDSAMYLCASSPSGTYEQYFGPGTRLTVT.

Only one count was recorded for this clone. This chain joins TRBV18 and TRBJ1-1, with D tentatively TRBD1 (5 bases). The V gene lost 0 bases and the J gene lost 4 bases, with 9 bases spanning the gap. There are 14 residues in the CDR3. Germline-derived CDR1 and CDR2 are KGHSH and LQKENI. This chain's CDR3 is CASSPPAGGTEAFF. The CDR3 DNA is TGTGCCAGCTCACCACCGGCCGGGGGCACTGAAGCTTTCTTT.

This clone was detected only a few times. V usage is TRBV29-1 and J usage is TRBJ1-4; a possible D gene is TRBD1 (5 bases). This CDR3 has 14 amino acids. Between the trimmed V and J ends, which lost 2 bases and 8 bases, there was a span of 15 bases. Germline CDR1 reads SQVTM; CDR2 reads ANQGSEA. CDR3 in DNA: TGCAGCGTTGAACAAGCAGGGAAGAGCGAAAAACTGTTTTTT. This codes for CSVEQAGKSEKLFF. Looking up the rest from reference TRBV29-1 and TRBJ1-4 gives the full variable domain: SAVISQKPSRDICQRGTSLTIQCQVDSQVTMMFWYRQQPGQSLTLIATANQGSEATYESGFVIDKFPISRPNLTFSTLTVSNMSPEDSSIYLCSVEQAGKSEKLFFGSGTQLSVL.

There are many counts of this clone. This chain links TRBV6-1 with TRBJ2-3; 10 bases agree with TRBD2. CDR1 is MNHNS and CDR2 is SASEGT in the germline V gene. The J segment lost 4 bases and the V segment lost 0 bases, leaving 1 base of the junction unmatched. The CDR3 consists of 15 residues. CDR3 bases: TGTGCCAGCAGTGAAGCAGCGGGGGGGCCAGATACGCAGTATTTT. Protein: CASSEAAGGPDTQYF.

This chain connects TRBV28 to TRBJ1-4, with D tentatively TRBD1 (5 bases). Germline CDR1 and CDR2: MDHEN and SYDVKM. Between the trimmed V and J ends, which lost 5 bases and 8 bases, there was a span of 18 bases. CDR3 length: 15 amino acids. CDR3 region: CASSPDYSGAEKLFF. CDR3 nucleotide sequence: TGTGCCAGCAGTCCCGATTACAGCGGGGCAGAAAAACTGTTTTTT.

The chain links TRBV9 to TRBJ2-7, with D tentatively TRBD2 (6 bases). The length of the CDR3 is 14 residues. CDR1 is SGDLS and CDR2 is YYNGEE in the germline V gene. V was shortened by 1 base and J by 2 bases, with 10 bases between the two germline ends. The CDR3 sequence: CASSVRRGTYEQYF. The CDR3 DNA reads TGTGCCAGCAGCGTAAGGCGGGGTACCTACGAGCAGTACTTC.

V is TRBV7-9 and J is TRBJ2-6; unclear D gene. The CDR3 length is 16 residues. Deletions cut 1 base from V and 4 bases from J, with 11 bases between. The germline V gene encodes CDR1 SEHNR and CDR2 FQNEAQ (reference sequence). For the CDR3, the DNA is TGTGCCAGCAGCTTAGATCCGGGTACCGGGGCCAACGTCCTGACTTTC. Residues: CASSLDPGTGANVLTF.

The CDR3 is CASSLAGQGPYEQYV. Written as DNA, the CDR3 is TGTGCCAGCAGCTTAGCCGGGCAGGGGCCTTACGAGCAGTACGTC. The chain is built from TRBV7-9 and TRBJ2-7, with D possibly TRBD1 on 6 matching bases. V lost 0 bases, J lost 4 bases, and 13 bases lay in between. The CDR3 sequence is 15 residues long. Germline-derived CDR1 and CDR2 are SEHNR and FQNEAQ (reference sequence).

This clone was seen a single time. The J gene is TRBJ2-7, the V gene TRBV21-1; the table's TRBD1 call for D was not verified on the DNA. TRBV21-1 is classified as a pseudogene. The CDR3 is made up of 15 amino acids. The CDR3, as DNA: TGTGCCAATTTTCCGGGACAGGGGTTCCGCGGCGAGCAGTACGTC. This translates into CANFPGQGFRGEQYV.

This clone was picked up one time. The V call is TRBV5-1, the J call TRBJ2-1; 10 bases fit TRBD1. CDR1 and CDR2 (germline): SGHRS, YFSETQ. V shed 3 bases, J shed 5 bases, and the junction held 8 bases outside the gene matches. The CDR3 runs to 16 residues. CDR3 bases: TGCGCCAGCAGCTCAATGGGACAGGGGTACGACAATGAGCAGTTCTTC. It specifies CASSSMGQGYDNEQFF.

The chain combines TRBV19 with TRBJ1-5, with 9 positions matching TRBD1. The junction had 11 bases not matched to a gene; V was cut back by 7 bases and J by 7 bases. Germline V gives CDR1 LNHDA, CDR2 SQIVND (reference sequence). CDR3 length: 15 residues. The CDR3, as DNA: TGTGCCAGTACCACGCCGGGACAGGGAACCCAGCCCCAGCATTTT. Translated: CASTTPGQGTQPQHF.